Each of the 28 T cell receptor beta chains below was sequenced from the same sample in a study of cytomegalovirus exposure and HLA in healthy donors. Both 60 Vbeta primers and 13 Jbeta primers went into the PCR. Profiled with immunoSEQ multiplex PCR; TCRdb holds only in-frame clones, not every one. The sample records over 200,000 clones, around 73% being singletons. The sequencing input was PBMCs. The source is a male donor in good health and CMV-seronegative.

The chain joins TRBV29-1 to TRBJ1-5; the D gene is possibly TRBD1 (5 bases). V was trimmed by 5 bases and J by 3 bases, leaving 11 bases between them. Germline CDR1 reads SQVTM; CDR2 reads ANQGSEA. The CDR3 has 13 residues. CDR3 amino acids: CSVSWGNNQPQHF. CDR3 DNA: TGCAGCGTTTCATGGGGCAACAATCAGCCCCAGCATTTT.

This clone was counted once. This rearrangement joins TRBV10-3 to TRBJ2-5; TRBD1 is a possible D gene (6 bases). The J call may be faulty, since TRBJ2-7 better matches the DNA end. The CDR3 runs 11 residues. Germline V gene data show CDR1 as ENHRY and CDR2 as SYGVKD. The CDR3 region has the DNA TGTGCCACTTCTACAGGGAACGAGCAGTACTTC. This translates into CATSTGNEQYF.

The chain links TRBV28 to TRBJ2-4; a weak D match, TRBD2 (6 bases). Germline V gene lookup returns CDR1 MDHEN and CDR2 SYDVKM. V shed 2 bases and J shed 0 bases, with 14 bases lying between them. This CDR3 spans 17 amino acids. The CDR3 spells CASSLQYGGLAKNIQYF. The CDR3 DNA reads TGTGCCAGCAGTTTACAGTACGGGGGACTAGCCAAAAACATTCAGTACTTC. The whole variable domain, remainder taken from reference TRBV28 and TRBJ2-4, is DVKVTQSSRYLVKRTGEKVFLECVQDMDHENMFWYRQDPGLGLRLIYFSYDVKMKEKGDIPEGYSVSREKKERFSLILESASTNQTSMYLCASSLQYGGLAKNIQYFGAGTRLSVL.

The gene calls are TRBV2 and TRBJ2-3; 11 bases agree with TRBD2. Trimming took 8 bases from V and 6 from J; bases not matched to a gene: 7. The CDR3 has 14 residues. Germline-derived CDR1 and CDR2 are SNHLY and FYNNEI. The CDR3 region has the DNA TGTGCCAGCCCTTCCACTAGCGGGGGCGATACGCAGTATTTT. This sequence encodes CASPSTSGGDTQYF.

The CDR3 reads CASSRRGLGDEQYF. CDR3 DNA: TGTGCCAGCAGTCGCAGGGGGTTGGGAGACGAGCAGTACTTC. The gene calls are TRBV28 and TRBJ2-7, with 7 bases aligning to TRBD1. This CDR3 region has 14 residues. Germline V gene lookup returns CDR1 MDHEN and CDR2 SYDVKM. The V gene end was trimmed by 5 bases and the J gene end by 5 bases; junction bases not matched to a gene: 9.

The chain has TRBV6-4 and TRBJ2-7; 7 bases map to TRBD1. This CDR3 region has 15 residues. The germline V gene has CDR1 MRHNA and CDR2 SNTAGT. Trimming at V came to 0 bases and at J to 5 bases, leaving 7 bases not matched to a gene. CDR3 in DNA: TGTGCCAGCAGTGACTCGAGACAGGGTAATCACGAGCAGTACTTC. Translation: CASSDSRQGNHEQYF.

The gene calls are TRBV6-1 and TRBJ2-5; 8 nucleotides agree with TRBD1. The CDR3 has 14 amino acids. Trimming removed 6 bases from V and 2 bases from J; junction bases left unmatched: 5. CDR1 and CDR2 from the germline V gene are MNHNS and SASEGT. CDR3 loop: CASRKHRGQETQYF. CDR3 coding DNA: TGTGCCAGCAGAAAACACAGGGGGCAAGAGACCCAGTACTTC.

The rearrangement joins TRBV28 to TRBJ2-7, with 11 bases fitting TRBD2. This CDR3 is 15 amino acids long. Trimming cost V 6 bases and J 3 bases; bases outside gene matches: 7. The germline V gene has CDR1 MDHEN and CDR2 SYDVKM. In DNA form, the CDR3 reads TGTGCCAGCAGGTTGCGACTAGCGGGAATCTACGAGCAGTACTTC. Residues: CASRLRLAGIYEQYF.

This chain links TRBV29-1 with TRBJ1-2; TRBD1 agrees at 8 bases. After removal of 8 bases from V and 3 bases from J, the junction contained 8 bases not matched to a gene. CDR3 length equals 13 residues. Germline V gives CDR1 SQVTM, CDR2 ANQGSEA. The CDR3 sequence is CSCEDRVDYGYTF. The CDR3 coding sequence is TGCAGCTGCGAGGACAGGGTTGACTATGGCTACACCTTC.

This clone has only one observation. The CDR3 here is CASSTRQVGNSYEQYF. The CDR3 nucleotides are TGTGCCAGTAGTACCCGACAGGTCGGAAACTCATACGAGCAGTACTTC. The V call is TRBV19, the J call TRBJ2-7; maybe TRBD1 (6 bases). This CDR3 is built from 16 residues. Per germline, CDR1 LNHDA and CDR2 SQIVND (reference sequence). V was shortened by 4 bases and J by 4 bases, with 20 bases between the two germline ends.

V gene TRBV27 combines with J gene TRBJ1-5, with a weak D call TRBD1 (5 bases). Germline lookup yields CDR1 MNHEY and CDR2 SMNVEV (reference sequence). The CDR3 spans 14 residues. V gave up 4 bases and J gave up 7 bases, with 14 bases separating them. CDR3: CASSSRVARQPQHF. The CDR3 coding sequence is TGTGCCAGCAGTTCCAGGGTTGCACGGCAGCCCCAGCATTTT.

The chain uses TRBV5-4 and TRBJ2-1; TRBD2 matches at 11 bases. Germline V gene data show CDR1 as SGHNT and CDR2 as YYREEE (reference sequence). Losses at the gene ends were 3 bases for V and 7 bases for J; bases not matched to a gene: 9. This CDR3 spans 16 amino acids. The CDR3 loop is CASSWETSGTWNEQFF. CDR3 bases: TGTGCCAGCAGCTGGGAGACTAGCGGGACATGGAATGAGCAGTTCTTC. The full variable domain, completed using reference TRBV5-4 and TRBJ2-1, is ETGVTQSPTHLIKTRGQQVTLRCSSQSGHNTVSWYQQALGQGPQFIFQYYREEENGRGNFPPRFSGLQFPNYSSELNVNALELDDSALYLCASSWETSGTWNEQFFGPGTRLTVL.

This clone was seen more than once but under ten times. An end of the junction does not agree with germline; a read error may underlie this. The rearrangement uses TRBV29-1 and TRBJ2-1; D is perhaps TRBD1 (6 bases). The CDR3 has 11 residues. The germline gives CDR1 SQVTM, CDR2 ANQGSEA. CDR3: CSVRTGNGQFF. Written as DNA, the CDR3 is TGCAGCGTTCGAACAGGGAATGGGCAGTTCTTC.

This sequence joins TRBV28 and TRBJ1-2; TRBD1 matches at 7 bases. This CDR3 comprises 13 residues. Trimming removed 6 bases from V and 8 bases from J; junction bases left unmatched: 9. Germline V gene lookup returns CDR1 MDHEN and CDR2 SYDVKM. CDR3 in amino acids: CASRSDRAGGYTF. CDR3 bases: TGTGCCAGCAGGAGCGACAGGGCGGGCGGCTACACCTTC.

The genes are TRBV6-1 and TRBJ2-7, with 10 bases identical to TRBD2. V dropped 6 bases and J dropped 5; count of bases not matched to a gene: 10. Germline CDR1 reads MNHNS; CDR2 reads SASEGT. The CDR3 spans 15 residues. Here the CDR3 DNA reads TGTGCCAGCAGGGCCCTGACTAGCGGGCGTGACGAGCAGTACTTC. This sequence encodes CASRALTSGRDEQYF.

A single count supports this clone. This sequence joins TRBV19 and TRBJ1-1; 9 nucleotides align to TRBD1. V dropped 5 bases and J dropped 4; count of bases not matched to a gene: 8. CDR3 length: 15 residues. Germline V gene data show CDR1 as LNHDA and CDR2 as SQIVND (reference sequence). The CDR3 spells CASSPNRGHGTEAFF. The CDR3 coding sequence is TGTGCCAGTAGTCCAAACAGGGGGCACGGCACTGAAGCTTTCTTT.

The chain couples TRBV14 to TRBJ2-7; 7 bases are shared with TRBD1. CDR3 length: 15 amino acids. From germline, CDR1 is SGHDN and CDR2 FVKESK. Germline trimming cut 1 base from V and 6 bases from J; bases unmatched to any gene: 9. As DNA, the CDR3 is TGTGCCAGCAGCCAAGGATGGGGTCCAGGGGGCGAGCAGTACTTC. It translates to CASSQGWGPGGEQYF. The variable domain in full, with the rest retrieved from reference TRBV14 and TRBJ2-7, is EAGVTQFPSHSVIEKGQTVTLRCDPISGHDNLYWYRRVMGKEIKFLLHFVKESKQDESGMPNNRFLAERTGGTYSTLKVQPAELEDSGVYFCASSQGWGPGGEQYFGPGTRLTVT.

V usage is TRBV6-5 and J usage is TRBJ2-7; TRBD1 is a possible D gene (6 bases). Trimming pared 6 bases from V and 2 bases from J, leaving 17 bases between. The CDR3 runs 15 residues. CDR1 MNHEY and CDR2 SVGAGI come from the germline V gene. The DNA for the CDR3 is TGTGCCAGCAGCTATAATCGACAGGTTCCCTACGAGCAGTACTTC. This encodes CASSYNRQVPYEQYF.

The CDR3, as DNA: TGTGCCAGCAGCTTGGAGATCGGGGGGGACGGAGATGGCTACACCTTC. This encodes CASSLEIGGDGDGYTF. The rearrangement joins TRBV5-6 to TRBJ1-2; perhaps TRBD1 as D (5 bases). The CDR3 spans 16 residues. V was shortened by 0 bases and J by 6 bases, with 18 bases between the two germline ends. Germline CDR1 and CDR2: SGHDT and YYEEEE.

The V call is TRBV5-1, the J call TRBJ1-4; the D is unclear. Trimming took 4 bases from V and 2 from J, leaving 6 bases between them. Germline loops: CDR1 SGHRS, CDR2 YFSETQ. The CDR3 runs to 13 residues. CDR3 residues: CASSPVTNEKLFF. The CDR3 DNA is TGCGCCAGCAGCCCAGTCACTAATGAAAAACTGTTTTTT.

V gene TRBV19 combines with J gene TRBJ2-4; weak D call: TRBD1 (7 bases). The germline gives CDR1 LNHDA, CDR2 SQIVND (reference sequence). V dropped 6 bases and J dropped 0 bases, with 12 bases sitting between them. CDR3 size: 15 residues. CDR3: CASRSGGLAKNIQYF. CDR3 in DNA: TGTGCCAGTAGATCAGGGGGGCTAGCCAAAAACATTCAGTACTTC.

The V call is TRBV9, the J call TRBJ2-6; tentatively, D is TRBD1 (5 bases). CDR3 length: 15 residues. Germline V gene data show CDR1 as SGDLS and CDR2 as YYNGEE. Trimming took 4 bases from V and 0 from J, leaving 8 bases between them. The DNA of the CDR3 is TGTGCCAGCAGCTCACAGGCCTCTGGGGCCAACGTCCTGACTTTC. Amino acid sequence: CASSSQASGANVLTF.

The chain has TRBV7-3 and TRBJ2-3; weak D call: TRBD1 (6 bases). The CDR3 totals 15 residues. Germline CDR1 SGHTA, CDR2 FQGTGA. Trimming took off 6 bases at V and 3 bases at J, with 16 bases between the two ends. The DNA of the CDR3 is TGTGCCAGCAGTTTTAGCGTAGGGGGTACAGATACGCAGTATTTT. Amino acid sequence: CASSFSVGGTDTQYF.

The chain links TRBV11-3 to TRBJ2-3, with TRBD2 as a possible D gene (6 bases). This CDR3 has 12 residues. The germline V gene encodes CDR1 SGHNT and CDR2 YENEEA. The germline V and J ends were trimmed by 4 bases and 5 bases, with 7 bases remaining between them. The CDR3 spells CASSSGEDTQYF. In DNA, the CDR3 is TGTGCCAGCAGCTCGGGGGAAGATACGCAGTATTTT.

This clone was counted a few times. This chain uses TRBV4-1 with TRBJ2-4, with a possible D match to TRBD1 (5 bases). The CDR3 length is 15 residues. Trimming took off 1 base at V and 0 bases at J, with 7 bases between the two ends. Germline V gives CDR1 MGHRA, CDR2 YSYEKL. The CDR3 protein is CASSQGQIAKNIQYF. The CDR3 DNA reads TGCGCCAGCAGCCAAGGACAGATAGCCAAAAACATTCAGTACTTC.

The CDR3 coding sequence is TGTGCCAGCAGCGTAGCTACAGAGAACACTGAAGCTTTCTTT. Protein product: CASSVATENTEAFF. V usage is TRBV9 and J usage is TRBJ1-1; D unclear. V was clipped by 0 bases and J by 1 base, with 7 bases between them. Germline-derived CDR1 and CDR2 are SGDLS and YYNGEE. The CDR3 sequence is 14 residues long.

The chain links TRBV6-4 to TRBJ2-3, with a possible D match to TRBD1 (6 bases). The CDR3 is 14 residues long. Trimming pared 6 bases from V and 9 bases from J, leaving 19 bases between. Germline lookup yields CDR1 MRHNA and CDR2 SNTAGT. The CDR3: CASRTSNRAPTQYF. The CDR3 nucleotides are TGTGCCAGCAGAACCTCTAACAGGGCCCCCACGCAGTATTTT.

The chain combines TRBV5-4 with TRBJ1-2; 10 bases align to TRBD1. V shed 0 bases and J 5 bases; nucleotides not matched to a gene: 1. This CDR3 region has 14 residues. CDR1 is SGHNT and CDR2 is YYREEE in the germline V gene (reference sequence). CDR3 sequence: CASSLVGQGYGYTF. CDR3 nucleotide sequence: TGTGCCAGCAGCTTGGTGGGACAGGGGTATGGCTACACCTTC.